Listed here are 17 T cell receptor beta chains from one sample, sequenced in a study of blood T cell repertoires in COVID-19. Method: immunoSEQ multiplex PCR; TCRdb's copy keeps in-frame clones and lacks some. The table includes about 74,000 clones, about 69% detected once. The sequencing input was peripheral blood. The receptors originated from a man aged 70-80 years with acute or convalescent COVID-19.

This clone was picked up one time. The rearrangement uses TRBV6-2 or TRBV6-3 and TRBJ2-3, with D possibly TRBD2 on 5 matching bases. Germline V CDR1 and CDR2: MNHEY, SVGEGT. Between the trimmed V and J ends, which lost 5 bases and 5 bases, there was a span of 17 bases. The CDR3 contains 15 residues. This CDR3 reads CASSVVELAGDTQYF. Written as DNA, the CDR3 is TGTGCCAGCAGTGTTGTTGAGCTAGCCGGAGATACGCAGTATTTT.

The gene calls are TRBV6-4 and TRBJ1-1, with D possibly TRBD1 on 5 matching bases. Germline assignment: CDR1 MRHNA and CDR2 SNTAGT. CDR3 length: 13 residues. Deletions cut 6 bases from V and 3 bases from J, with 11 bases between. CDR3 nucleotides: TGTGCCAGCAGCCAGCAAGGGGACACTGAAGCTTTCTTT. It yields the protein CASSQQGDTEAFF.

The chain joins TRBV10-2 to TRBJ1-6; possibly TRBD1 for D (5 bases). Trimming shortened V by 2 bases and J by 9 bases, and 11 bases separated the two germline ends. The CDR3 is 14 residues long. CDR1 and CDR2 from the germline V gene are WSHSY and SAAADI. CDR3 nucleotides: TGCGCCAGCAGTGAGCAGGCAGGGCGTTCACCCCTCCACTTT. Its translation is CASSEQAGRSPLHF.

The V gene is TRBV24-1, the J gene TRBJ1-2, with 7 bases fitting TRBD1. The germline gives CDR1 KGHDR, CDR2 SFDVKD. CDR3 length: 13 amino acids. The junction had 4 bases not matched to a gene; V was cut back by 4 bases and J by 6 bases. The chain's CDR3 is CATSDQTGNGYTF. The DNA of the CDR3 is TGTGCCACCAGTGACCAGACAGGGAATGGCTACACCTTC.

This clone was detected once. The chain joins TRBV11-2 to TRBJ1-4; 10 bases map to TRBD1. V was clipped by 2 bases and J by 2 bases; unmatched bases: 5. The germline V gene encodes CDR1 SGHAT and CDR2 FQNNGV. The CDR3 contains 17 residues. In nucleotides, the CDR3 is TGTGCCAGCAGCTTAACGGGACAGGGGTGGACTAATGAAAAACTGTTTTTT. Its protein is CASSLTGQGWTNEKLFF. Variable domain in full (rest from reference TRBV11-2 and TRBJ1-4): EAGVAQSPRYKIIEKRQSVAFWCNPISGHATLYWYQQILGQGPKLLIQFQNNGVVDDSQLPKDRFSAERLKGVDSTLKIQPAKLEDSAVYLCASSLTGQGWTNEKLFFGSGTQLSVL.

The chain joins TRBV11-2 to TRBJ2-5, with a tentative D call TRBD1 (5 bases). Per germline, CDR1 SGHAT and CDR2 FQNNGV. CDR3 length: 16 residues. V was shortened by 0 bases and J by 2 bases, with 13 bases between the two germline ends. The CDR3 DNA sequence: TGTGCCAGCAGCTTAGATCGACCGACAGTTCAAGAGACCCAGTACTTC. Its protein product is CASSLDRPTVQETQYF.

The chain recombines TRBV27 with TRBJ2-3; D is unclear. The CDR3 runs to 15 residues. The V end lost 5 bases, the J end lost 4 bases, and 16 bases lay between the germline ends. Germline V lookup: CDR1 MNHEY, CDR2 SMNVEV (reference sequence). Here the CDR3 reads CASSILPHSADTQYF. CDR3 nucleotides: TGTGCCAGCAGTATCCTCCCCCATAGTGCAGATACGCAGTATTTT.

The chain combines TRBV28 with TRBJ1-4; unclear D gene. From germline, CDR1 is MDHEN and CDR2 SYDVKM. The V and J ends lost 5 bases and 3 bases respectively, with 10 bases between them. CDR3 length equals 14 residues. The CDR3 nucleotides read TGTGCCAGCAGTGCGCCCGTGGCTAATGAAAAACTGTTTTTT. It yields the protein CASSAPVANEKLFF. Supplemented by reference TRBV28 and TRBJ1-4, the full variable domain reads DVKVTQSSRYLVKRTGEKVFLECVQDMDHENMFWYRQDPGLGLRLIYFSYDVKMKEKGDIPEGYSVSREKKERFSLILESASTNQTSMYLCASSAPVANEKLFFGSGTQLSVL.

The V gene is TRBV5-1, the J gene TRBJ2-1; the D gene is possibly TRBD1 (6 bases). The CDR3 is 17 residues long. Germline V gene lookup returns CDR1 SGHRS and CDR2 YFSETQ. The V end was cut by 3 bases, the J end by 2 bases, with 18 bases between. CDR3: CASSWNSGTLAYNEQFF. Here the CDR3 DNA reads TGCGCCAGCAGCTGGAACTCCGGGACACTAGCCTACAATGAGCAGTTCTTC.

This clone has just one count. J is TRBJ2-1 and V is TRBV5-4; maybe TRBD2 (5 bases). Germline assignment: CDR1 SGHNT and CDR2 YYREEE (reference sequence). V lost 0 bases to trimming and J lost 10 bases, with 17 bases between them. The CDR3 covers 15 residues. CDR3: CASSLGGSVASEQFF. The CDR3 DNA follows: TGTGCCAGCAGCTTGGGCGGTAGCGTGGCGTCGGAGCAGTTCTTC. The variable domain in full, with the rest retrieved from reference TRBV5-4 and TRBJ2-1, is ETGVTQSPTHLIKTRGQQVTLRCSSQSGHNTVSWYQQALGQGPQFIFQYYREEENGRGNFPPRFSGLQFPNYSSELNVNALELDDSALYLCASSLGGSVASEQFFGPGTRLTVL.

Only a few counts were recorded for this clone. V is TRBV5-4 and J is TRBJ1-1; 7 nucleotides line up with TRBD1. The CDR3 runs to 15 residues. Losses at the gene ends were 3 bases for V and 0 bases for J; bases not matched to a gene: 5. From germline, CDR1 is SGHNT and CDR2 YYREEE (reference sequence). The CDR3 coding sequence is TGTGCCAGCAGCTCAGGGGGTTGGATGAACACTGAAGCTTTCTTT. Protein sequence: CASSSGGWMNTEAFF. The full variable domain, completed using reference TRBV5-4 and TRBJ1-1, is ETGVTQSPTHLIKTRGQQVTLRCSSQSGHNTVSWYQQALGQGPQFIFQYYREEENGRGNFPPRFSGLQFPNYSSELNVNALELDDSALYLCASSSGGWMNTEAFFGQGTRLTVV.

The genes are TRBV5-1 and TRBJ2-3; TRBD2 might be the D (7 bases). V was trimmed by 3 bases and J by 3 bases, leaving 17 bases between them. Germline V gene sequence: CDR1 SGHRS, CDR2 YFSETQ. The CDR3 is 16 amino acids. The CDR3 is CASSWGGSQGTDTQYF. CDR3 bases: TGCGCCAGCAGCTGGGGGGGATCGCAGGGGACAGATACGCAGTATTTT.

This chain links TRBV7-8 with TRBJ1-6; possible D gene TRBD1, 5 bases. Trimming stripped 1 base from V and 12 bases from J, with 7 bases between. The CDR3 is 12 amino acids. Per the germline V gene, CDR1 is SGHVS and CDR2 is FQNEAQ. The CDR3 sequence is CASSLVGGPLHF. The CDR3 DNA is TGTGCCAGCAGCTTAGTGGGGGGACCCCTCCACTTT. The full variable domain, rest sourced from reference TRBV7-8 and TRBJ1-6, is GAGVSQSPRYKVAKRGQDVALRCDPISGHVSLFWYQQALGQGPEFLTYFQNEAQLDKSGLPSDRFFAERPEGSVSTLKIQRTQQEDSAVYLCASSLVGGPLHFGNGTRLTVT.

Relative to its sample, this clone is medium-sized. This sequence joins TRBV18 and TRBJ2-1, with D tentatively TRBD2 (6 bases). This CDR3 has 13 residues. Trimming removed 0 bases from V and 12 bases from J, with 12 bases in between. Germline CDR1 and CDR2: KGHSH and LQKENI. The CDR3 DNA sequence: TGTGCCAGCTCACCACCGCTTGGGGAGGCGCAGTTCTTC. It translates to CASSPPLGEAQFF.

The chain couples TRBV5-4 to TRBJ2-5; the match to TRBD2 covers 7 bases. J was trimmed by 7 bases and V by 2 bases; bases with no gene match: 8. The V gene's germline CDR1 is SGHNT and CDR2 YYREEE (reference sequence). The CDR3 has 14 residues. CDR3 bases: TGTGCCAGCAGCTTTGTGGGAGGGCTCGGGACCCAGTACTTC. Translation: CASSFVGGLGTQYF.

This chain links TRBV28 with TRBJ1-3; D gene uncertain. The CDR3 covers 14 residues. The germline V gene encodes CDR1 MDHEN and CDR2 SYDVKM. Trimming took off 2 bases at V and 3 bases at J, with 8 bases between the two ends. For the CDR3, the DNA is TGTGCCAGCAGTTTACGTGACTTTGGAAACACCATATATTTT. It codes for CASSLRDFGNTIYF.

This clone was counted many times. The V call is TRBV25-1, the J call TRBJ1-2; D might be TRBD1 (6 bases). The CDR3 has 15 residues. Germline CDR1 reads MGHDK; CDR2 reads SYGVNS. V lost 4 bases to trimming and J lost 4 bases, with 16 bases between them. The CDR3 nucleotides are TGTGCCAGCAGTGCCACCGGGACACAGTCCTATGGCTACACCTTC. Its translation is CASSATGTQSYGYTF.